This T cell receptor (beta chain) came from a study of CD8+ T cells in alopecia areata (dated by TCRdb to between 2018 and 2020). About the full investigation: Treated patients were enrolled in an open-label pilot trial of oral tofacitinib at 5 to 10 mg twice daily for moderate-to-severe alopecia areata. To study T cell clonal expansion in alopecia areata, the researchers applied high-throughput TCRbeta sequencing to both the C3H/HeJ mouse model and human patients. TCRbeta CDR3 regions were amplified by immunoSEQ multiplex PCR with 35 Vbeta forward and 13 Jbeta reverse primers. In treated patients, disease severity was measured using the SALT score, which gives the percentage of scalp surface area affected. Tofacitinib was given for 6 to 18 months, followed by 6 months of follow-up off drug to assess delayed response and recurrence. Scalp clonality was compared among normal scalp (n=4), patchy alopecia areata scalp (n=8), and alopecia totalis/universalis scalp (n=8). On the human side, TCRbeta sequencing was run on scalp tissue and on sorted CD4+ and CD8+ peripheral blood T cells from healthy controls and from alopecia areata patients with either patchy or totalis/universalis disease. RNA was obtained with the PAXgene miRNA kit for fixed scalp, the miRNeasy kit for PBMCs, and the RNeasy kit for mouse skin. Tofacitinib-treated patients had biopsies at baseline and at 4 and 24 weeks of treatment, with a later scalp biopsy in several patients. Overall study results and their limits: Tofacitinib significantly decreased scalp clonality and the number of expanded CD8+ clones among the top 100 scalp clones. Scalp TCR repertoire analysis is complicated because resident alphabeta T cells in normal human skin are also sequenced, whereas mouse skin is dominated by gammadelta T cells. Many expanded lesional clones were found to persist in scalp and blood during tofacitinib treatment, and relapse after treatment cessation may be partly explained by this persistence. Compared with mice, TCR sequences shared between patients were less clear, possibly partly because of HLA diversity across the patient population. Because the treated cohort was small and had only one nonresponder, larger studies are needed to examine links between baseline CD8+ expansion and response. Compared with normal scalp, lesional scalp, particularly in alopecia totalis/universalis, had higher clonality and more expanded CD8+ clones, which suggests antigenic drive.

Libraries were built with the immunoSEQ multiplex PCR assay. For TCR sequencing, RNA was extracted from every sample and reverse transcribed into cDNA to serve as template. First-strand cDNA was synthesized using SuperScript III with a 2:1 mix of oligo-dT and random hexamers. A synthetic immune receptor repertoire was used to assess amplification bias, and residual bias was removed computationally. Turning to the authors' computational methods: After raw reads were preprocessed to remove errors, the CDR3 was defined following IMGT conventions as running from the conserved cysteine to phenylalanine. Clonality was calculated as 1 minus Shannon entropy normalized by log2 of the number of productive unique TCRs. Scalp TCRbeta sequences were cross-referenced with sorted blood CD4 and CD8 repertoires so that the CD4 or CD8 identity of scalp clones could be inferred. The table was pulled from immuneACCESS by TCRdb, which kept in-frame rearrangements only. Such tables lose some clones; where checked, under half of the loss comes from unresolved V genes, and the rest has no known cause. The DNA gave D and trimming, while V, J and clone size come from that table. This sample gives about 160,000 clones in total; about 71% of them show up just once. The ten top clones hold 0.7% to 1% of the sample.

The V end gives up 6 bases and the J end 5 bases, leaving 14 bases in the junction not matched to a gene. Counted from cysteine to phenylalanine, this CDR3 has 16 amino acids. The kept DNA is CDR3 alone, 48 bases in frame from the first base. Based on the germline V gene, the CDR1 and CDR2 sequences are SGHAT and FQNNGV. Explained via the paper, the time point label denotes: around 28 days on oral tofacitinib. The treatment or condition label for this specimen denotes: oral pan-JAK inhibitor, 5-10 mg twice daily. Lesional scalp punch biopsies and peripheral blood were collected from alopecia areata patients. PBMCs were separated by density centrifugation and stained for CD3, CD4 and CD8, after which CD4+ and CD8+ T cells were sorted on a FACSAria. About this clone itself: Its specific antigen is unknown. No much larger clonotype is one base removed from it; base qualities were not supplied.

This TCR derives from a human donor with alopecia areata. Sequenced material: CD4+ T cells sorted from blood, taken at week 4, from a patient treated with tofacitinib. The receptor chain draws on TRBV11-2 and TRBJ2-5; TRBD1 agrees with 8 junctional bases. The nucleotides read TGTGCCAGCAGAAAGAGTGGCAGGGGGCGCAGGGAGACCCAGTACTTC. It specifies CASRKSGRGRRETQYF.